This T cell receptor (beta chain) comes out of a study of cytomegalovirus exposure and HLA in healthy donors. While the first cohort had 650 to 850 subjects, the donors belonged to the separate validation cohort of about 110 subjects. Assay used: immunoSEQ multiplex PCR; TCRdb lists only in-frame clones, some missing. The repertoire holds 150,000 to 200,000 clones, with 88% as singletons. In regard to this clone: The antigen remains undetermined.

Germline CDR1 is MNHNS and CDR2 is SASEGT. The CDR3 is made up of 15 amino acids. V lost 7 bases to trimming and J lost 8 bases; unmatched junction nucleotides: 14. General study points: Rare TCR sequences predominated, though certain public TCRs were found in many donors. Among the CMV-associated chains, a few were confirmed in vitro as specific for CMV antigens. Within the 120 or so validation repertoires, first-cohort TCR clusters tended to co-occur, according to a later analysis.

The sample consisted of PBMCs. The clonotype comes from a man aged 18 to 29 in good health and CMV-seronegative. This chain uses TRBV6-1 with TRBJ2-1; 7 nucleotides agree with TRBD2. The CDR3 reads CASKGRAGRFDEQFF. The CDR3 DNA reads as TGTGCCAGCAAGGGGAGGGCAGGGCGGTTCGATGAGCAGTTCTTC.